The T cell receptor beta chain described here comes from a study of T cell responses to AZD1222 COVID-19 vaccine. Findings and limits, study-wide: The breadth and depth of Spike-specific TCRs increased once two AZD1222 doses had been given.

Remarks on this clone: No antigen is known for it.

The table came from immunoSEQ multiplex PCR; TCRdb's copy has only in-frame clones and leaves some out. The sample shows 180,000 or so clones, more than 90% of them seen only once. V was trimmed by 6 bases and J by 1 base, leaving 16 bases between them. CDR1 is MNHEY and CDR2 is SMNVEV in the germline V gene (reference sequence). The CDR3 runs to 16 residues. The receptor was isolated from an adult in good health. The chain employs TRBV27 and TRBJ1-5, with TRBD1 as a possible D gene (6 bases). The starting material was peripheral blood, obtained on day 0 of AZD1222 vaccination. The CDR3 sequence: CASRTLGAGSNQPQHF. CDR3 bases: TGTGCCAGCAGGACCCTGGGGGCGGGGAGCAATCAGCCCCAGCATTTT.